These 12 T cell receptor beta chains were sequenced from one sample in a study of Ad26.COV2.S vaccination and SARS-CoV-2 variants. Generated by immunoSEQ multiplex PCR, the TCRdb table keeps only in-frame clones and is missing some. The sample has 500,000 or so clones; roughly 89% are singletons. Treatment of the sample: around 19 received Ad26.COV2.S at low or high dose, single or two shots; a few received placebo; per-sample allocation not given. Sampling happened 63 days after the first vaccine or placebo injection. Sequencing was performed on peripheral blood, taken in a trial of Ad26.COV2.S vaccine versus placebo. These receptors were obtained from a person aged 18-65 years who received the Ad26.COV2.S COVID-19 vaccine or a placebo.

The rearrangement links TRBV12-3 or TRBV12-4 to TRBJ2-2; no clear D gene. The CDR3 is 12 amino acids. Trimming removed 1 base from V and 3 bases from J, with 0 bases in between. CDR3 sequence: CASSLDTGELFF. The DNA for the CDR3 is TGTGCCAGCAGTTTAGACACCGGGGAGCTGTTTTTT.

This clone was recorded only once. The CDR3, as DNA: TGTGCCAGCAGTTACTCGGGTAGCAAAAACATTCAGTACTTC. Encoded protein: CASSYSGSKNIQYF. The V call is TRBV6-2 or TRBV6-3, the J call TRBJ2-4, with D unresolved. This CDR3 comprises 14 residues. Between the trimmed V and J ends, which lost 0 bases and 3 bases, there was a span of 6 bases. The germline CDR1 and CDR2 sequences are MNHEY and SVGEGT.

The chain combines TRBV3-1 (or the pseudogene TRBV3-2) with TRBJ2-1; 15 bases match TRBD2. The junction had 5 bases not matched to a gene; V was cut back by 4 bases and J by 10 bases. The germline gives CDR1 LGHDT, CDR2 YNNKEL (reference sequence). The CDR3 is 15 amino acids. The CDR3 nucleotides read TGTGCCAGCAGCCTCCGGACTAGCGGGAGGGAAGAGCAGTTCTTC. Its translation: CASSLRTSGREEQFF.

The chain has TRBV6-5 and TRBJ1-2; perhaps TRBD1 as D (6 bases). Per germline, CDR1 MNHEY and CDR2 SVGAGI. The CDR3 sequence is 15 residues long. The V end was cut by 5 bases, the J end by 4 bases, with 17 bases between. CDR3 residues: CASSPINRAGYGYTF. In DNA form, the CDR3 reads TGTGCCAGCAGTCCCATCAACAGGGCAGGCTATGGCTACACCTTC.

The rearrangement links TRBV3-1 (or the pseudogene TRBV3-2) to TRBJ2-2, with 10 bases identical to TRBD2. Trimming at V came to 4 bases and at J to 7 bases, leaving 3 bases not matched to a gene. The CDR3 has 14 amino acids. CDR1 is LGHDT, CDR2 YNNKEL, per germline (reference sequence). The CDR3 nucleotides read TGTGCCAGCAGCCCTAGGACTAGCGGCGGGGAGCTGTTTTTT. Its protein product is CASSPRTSGGELFF.

The rearrangement uses TRBV27 and TRBJ2-7; no clear D gene. Trimming shortened V by 5 bases and J by 1 base, and 12 bases separated the two germline ends. Germline V gene sequence: CDR1 MNHEY, CDR2 SMNVEV (reference sequence). The CDR3 sequence is 14 residues long. The CDR3 nucleotides read TGTGCCAGCAGTCCCAGTTCGGGTTCCTACGAGCAGTACTTC. Translated, it gives CASSPSSGSYEQYF.

The chain has TRBV28 and TRBJ2-7, with D unresolved. Deletions cut 7 bases from V and 3 bases from J, with 22 bases between. This CDR3 is 16 amino acids long. The germline V gene encodes CDR1 MDHEN and CDR2 SYDVKM. CDR3 DNA sequence: TGTGCCAGCACCCCCCTCATTTTGCGTGGAAGCTACGAGCAGTACTTC. Translated, it gives CASTPLILRGSYEQYF.

This clone came up a few times. The chain employs TRBV5-5 and TRBJ2-7, with 10 bases lining up with TRBD2. With V trimmed by 3 bases and J by 6 bases, 18 bases remained unmatched. The germline gives CDR1 SGHKS, CDR2 YYEKEE (reference sequence). This CDR3 has 18 amino acids. As DNA, the CDR3 is TGTGCCAGCAGCTCGGTGCCTAGCGGGAGAAGTCCGTCGGGCGAGCAGTACTTC. Protein sequence: CASSSVPSGRSPSGEQYF.

The genes are TRBV9 and TRBJ1-2, with D perhaps TRBD1 (5 bases). The germline V gene encodes CDR1 SGDLS and CDR2 YYNGEE. The CDR3 sequence is 13 residues long. The V end lost 3 bases, the J end lost 1 base, and 7 bases lay between the germline ends. Here the CDR3 reads CASSAGGNYGYTF. DNA of the CDR3: TGTGCCAGCAGCGCTGGGGGTAACTATGGCTACACCTTC. Looking up the rest from reference TRBV9 and TRBJ1-2 gives the full variable domain: DSGVTQTPKHLITATGQRVTLRCSPRSGDLSVYWYQQSLDQGLQFLIQYYNGEERAKGNILERFSAQQFPDLHSELNLSSLELGDSALYFCASSAGGNYGYTFGSGTRLTVV.

Only one count was recorded for this clone. The chain joins TRBV29-1 to TRBJ2-1; no reliable D call. The V end was cut by 5 bases, the J end by 7 bases, with 9 bases between. The CDR3 has 11 residues. CDR1 is SQVTM, CDR2 ANQGSEA, per germline. CDR3 sequence (DNA): TGCAGCGTTTGGGAAGGAAATGAGCAGTTCTTC. It encodes CSVWEGNEQFF.

The chain couples TRBV11-3 to TRBJ2-1, with D possibly matching TRBD1 (6 bases). CDR1 and CDR2 from the germline V gene are SGHNT and YENEEA. The CDR3 extends over 12 amino acids. Trimming removed 3 bases at V and 10 bases at J, with 10 bases between. This chain's CDR3 is CASSLTGEEQFF. The CDR3 DNA reads TGTGCCAGCAGCTTGACAGGCGAGGAGCAGTTCTTC.

This chain links TRBV6-1 with TRBJ1-2; D is unresolved. V shed 3 bases and J shed 0 bases, with 14 bases lying between them. This CDR3 has 16 residues. Per germline, CDR1 MNHNS and CDR2 SASEGT. CDR3 DNA: TGTGCCAGCAGTGAGGCCGGATGGGGATCTAACTATGGCTACACCTTC. Protein: CASSEAGWGSNYGYTF.